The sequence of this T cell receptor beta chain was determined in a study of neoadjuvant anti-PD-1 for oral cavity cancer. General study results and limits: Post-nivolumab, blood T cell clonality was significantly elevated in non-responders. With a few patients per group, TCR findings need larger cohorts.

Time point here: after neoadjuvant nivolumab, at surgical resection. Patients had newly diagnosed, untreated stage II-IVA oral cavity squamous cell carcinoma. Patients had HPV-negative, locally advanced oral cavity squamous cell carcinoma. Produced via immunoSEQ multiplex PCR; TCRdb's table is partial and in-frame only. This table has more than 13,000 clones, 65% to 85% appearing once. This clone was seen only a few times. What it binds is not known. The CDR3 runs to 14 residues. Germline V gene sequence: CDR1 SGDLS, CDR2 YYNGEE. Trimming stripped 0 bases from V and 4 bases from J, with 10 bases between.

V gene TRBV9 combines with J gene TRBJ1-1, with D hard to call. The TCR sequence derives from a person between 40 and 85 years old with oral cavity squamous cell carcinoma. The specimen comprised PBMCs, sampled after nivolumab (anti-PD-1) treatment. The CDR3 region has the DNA TGTGCCAGCAGCGTAGCGGGAACCCTCACTGAAGCTTTCTTT. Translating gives CASSVAGTLTEAFF.